This T cell receptor (beta chain) was retrieved from a study of early T cells in non-severe SARS-CoV-2 infection. As part of library construction, unique molecular identifiers were attached to individual cDNA molecules. TCRdb passed the 5' RACE reads through MiXCR, listing each CDR3 protein once. The sample shows 20,000 to 25,000 distinct CDR3 sequences, about 4.4% of them seen only once. This CDR3 comprises 15 residues. Germline assignment: CDR1 SGHVS and CDR2 FQNEAQ. The germline V and J ends were trimmed by 5 bases and 0 bases, with 11 bases remaining between them. This clonotype was detected ten times or more.

Source material: whole blood. This clonotype was obtained from an adult who was a healthcare worker with PCR-confirmed SARS-CoV-2 infection or an uninfected control (not recorded which). V gene TRBV7-8 combines with J gene TRBJ2-1; tentatively, D is TRBD1 or TRBD2 (5 bases each). CDR3: CASSPGTRSYNEQFF. CDR3 bases: TGTGCCAGCAGCCCAGGGACCCGCTCCTACAATGAGCAGTTCTTC.